These T cell receptor beta chains were read from a single sample in a study of blood T cell repertoires in COVID-19. Here immunoSEQ multiplex PCR was the method, and the copy in TCRdb shows in-frame clones only, minus some. The profile covers some 230,000 clones, with 83% appearing a single time and roughly 7.4% taken by the ten largest. The sequencing sample was made of peripheral blood. These TCRs come from a woman in her 50s with acute or convalescent COVID-19. Each CDR3 is given with its conserved first and last residue. D genes are given only for firm matches. Clone size, where shown, is once, few, many, or a class for clones that have expanded.

NA	TRBV27	NA	TRBJ2-7	TGTGCCAGCAGTTTATTTCCCCTGACTAGGGCGAGCTCCTACGAGCAGTACTTC	CASSLFPLTRASSYEQYF
NA	TRBV28	NA	TRBJ2-7	TGTGCCAGCAGTTTATTTACGGGGGCCTACGAGCAGTACTTC	CASSLFTGAYEQYF
NA	TRBV6-5	NA	TRBJ2-3	TGTGCCAGCAGTAGTGGGGGGTTGGGCACAGATACGCAGTATTTT	CASSSGGLGTDTQYF
NA	TRBV18	TRBD1	TRBJ1-2	TGTGCCAGCACACAGGCAGGGGGCGAAGTCGGCTATGGCTACACCTTC	CASTQAGGEVGYGYTF
NA	TRBV10-1	TRBD2	TRBJ2-3	TGCGCCAGCAGTGGGACTAGCGGGAGTAGCACAGATACGCAGTATTTT	CASSGTSGSSTDTQYF
NA	TRBV4-1	NA	TRBJ2-3	TGCGCCAGCAGCCAAGGAAGACTAGGAAGCACAGATACGCAGTATTTT	CASSQGRLGSTDTQYF
NA	TRBV9	TRBD1	TRBJ1-1	TGTGCCAGCAGCATATCCGGGACAGGGGAGACTGAAGCTTTCTTT	CASSISGTGETEAFF
NA	TRBV7-2	TRBD1	TRBJ1-1	TGTGCCAGCAGTTGGACAGGGGCCTTAGGGGCTGAAGCTTTCTTT	CASSWTGALGAEAFF
NA	TRBV11-2	NA	TRBJ1-1	TGTGCCAGCAGGGCGGGACCGCACACTGAAGCTTTCTTT	CASRAGPHTEAFF
NA	TRBV4-1	TRBD2	TRBJ2-1	TGCGCCAGCAGCCGAGGACTAGCGGGCTTCGGTGAGCAGTTCTTC	CASSRGLAGFGEQFF
NA	TRBV7-8	NA	TRBJ2-7	TGTGCCAGCAGCAAAACCGCGGGGTACTCCTACGAGCAGTACTTC	CASSKTAGYSYEQYF
NA	TRBV19	NA	TRBJ1-6	TGTGCCAGTAGTGTCGAACTTAATTCACCCCTCCACTTT	CASSVELNSPLHF
NA	TRBV5-8	TRBD1	TRBJ1-3	TGTGCCAGCAGCGCCCCGGGACAGCTCGGAAACACCATATATTTT	CASSAPGQLGNTIYF
few	TRBV28	TRBD1	TRBJ1-5	TGTGCCAGCAGTTTAATAGGGACAGGGTATTGGGAGCCCCAGCATTTT	CASSLIGTGYWEPQHF
NA	TRBV10-3	TRBD1	TRBJ2-5	TGTGCCATCAGTGGGACAGGGGCAGGAGAGACCCAGTACTTC	CAISGTGAGETQYF
NA	TRBV6-1	NA	TRBJ1-1	TGTGCCAGCAGTGAACCGGGCAGACCAAGGGGCACTGAAGCTTTCTTT	CASSEPGRPRGTEAFF
once	TRBV5-6	NA	TRBJ1-4	TGTGCCAGCAGCTTGGTGCAGGGGTTAGGAGAAAAACTGTTTTTT	CASSLVQGLGEKLFF
NA	TRBV3-1/TRBV3-2	NA	TRBJ2-3	TGTGCCAGCAGCCCGACACGGTCAGGATATACGCAGTATTTT	CASSPTRSGYTQYF
NA	TRBV28	NA	TRBJ2-3	TGTGCCAGCAGTTTAAGGTTCGAGGTGGTTACGCAGTATTTT	CASSLRFEVVTQYF
NA	TRBV6-5	TRBD1	TRBJ1-2	TGTGCCAGCGTCTCCTTTGGGACAGACTATGGCTACACCTTC	CASVSFGTDYGYTF
NA	TRBV7-6	TRBD2	TRBJ2-5	TGTGCCAGCAGCCCCTTCAGGACTAGCCTTGAGACCCAGTACTTC	CASSPFRTSLETQYF
NA	TRBV7-8	NA	TRBJ1-1	TGTGCCAGCAGCTTACTCACAGGGAGTGAAGCTTTCTTT	CASSLLTGSEAFF